This entry concerns a single TCR beta chain. Its antigen is currently unknown. This sample is part of a study of shared clonotypes between healthy human individuals. Background on the study: For every donor, three CD4 naive, three CD4 memory, two CD8 naive and one CD8 memory plates were used.

Sorted-subset replicate PCR reactions contained approximately 190 ng DNA, corresponding to about 30,000 T cell genomes. The data were produced by immunoSEQ multiplex PCR, yet TCRdb's version contains in-frame clones alone and is incomplete. The data hold roughly 2,000,000 clones, with about 94% observed a single time. Study conclusions and caveats: The diversity represented, both genetic and in exposure history, was limited by few donors.

Trimming removed 3 bases from V and 2 bases from J, with 11 bases in between. This CDR3 spans 15 amino acids. Germline V lookup: CDR1 PRHDT, CDR2 FYEKMQ (reference sequence). Naive CD8 cells were CD45RO-negative, positively selected for CCR7, excluding terminally differentiated effector memory CD45RA+ cells. HIV-negative, healthy adults without recent acute infections or vaccinations were the donors. Sequenced sample: naive CD8+ T cells from PBMCs. This clonotype was obtained from a man between 18 and 35 years old in good health. Some clones in this sample may be carry-over from other donors' samples. The genes are TRBV13 and TRBJ2-1; D possibly corresponds to TRBD2 (5 bases). The DNA for the CDR3 is TGTGCCAGCAGCTTCAGCAGCGGTCCCTACAATGAGCAGTTCTTC. Amino acids: CASSFSSGPYNEQFF.